The TCR beta chain described here comes from a study of cytotoxic CD8 clonotypes in ibrutinib-treated CLL. Study at large: The sample average was 255,043 productive templates and 90,000 to 95,000 productive rearrangements.

As input for TCR beta libraries, about 2 micrograms of genomic DNA came from cryopreserved PBMCs. Produced via immunoSEQ multiplex PCR; TCRdb's table is partial and in-frame only. The table has 150,000 to 200,000 clones, about 88% seen once. Findings and caveats of the study: On treatment, the uncommon public clonotypes contracted or remained stable.

About this clone: Its antigen is not known.

V lost 2 bases, J lost 0 bases, and 6 bases lay in between. The CDR3 contains 14 residues. The germline gives CDR1 KGHSH, CDR2 LQKENI. The source was PBMCs, collected at disease progression, from a patient treated with ibrutinib. This chain links TRBV18 with TRBJ2-3; a possible D gene is TRBD2 (5 bases). The source is a human donor with chronic lymphocytic leukemia. CDR3 sequence reads: CASSPGGSTDTQYF. The CDR3 DNA is TGTGCCAGCTCACCAGGCGGGAGCACAGATACGCAGTATTTT.